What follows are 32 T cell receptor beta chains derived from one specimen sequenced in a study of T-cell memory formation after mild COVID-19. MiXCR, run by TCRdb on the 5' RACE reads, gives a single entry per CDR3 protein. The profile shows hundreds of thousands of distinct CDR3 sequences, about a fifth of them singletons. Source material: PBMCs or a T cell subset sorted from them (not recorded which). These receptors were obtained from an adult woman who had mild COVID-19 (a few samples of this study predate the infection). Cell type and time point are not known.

The CDR3 region is CASSWTGEGVEAFF. The CDR3, as DNA: TGTGCCAGCAGTTGGACAGGAGAGGGAGTTGAAGCTTTCTTT. The chain links TRBV6-5 to TRBJ1-1, with 7 bases matching TRBD1. This CDR3 comprises 14 residues. J was trimmed by 7 bases and V by 4 bases; bases with no gene match: 9. CDR1 and CDR2 from the germline V gene are MNHEY and SVGAGI.

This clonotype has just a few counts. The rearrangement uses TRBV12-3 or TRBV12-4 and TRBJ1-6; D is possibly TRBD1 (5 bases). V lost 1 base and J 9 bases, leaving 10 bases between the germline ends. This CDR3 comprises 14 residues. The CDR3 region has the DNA TGTGCCAGCAGTTTAGGGGGACTGAGTTCACCCCTCCACTTT. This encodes CASSLGGLSSPLHF.

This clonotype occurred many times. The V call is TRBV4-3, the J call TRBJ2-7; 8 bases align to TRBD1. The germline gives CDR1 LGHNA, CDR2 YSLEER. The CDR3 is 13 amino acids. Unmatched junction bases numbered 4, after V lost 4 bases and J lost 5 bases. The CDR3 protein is CASSLDRANEQYF. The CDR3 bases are TGCGCCAGCAGCCTGGACAGGGCAAACGAGCAGTACTTC.

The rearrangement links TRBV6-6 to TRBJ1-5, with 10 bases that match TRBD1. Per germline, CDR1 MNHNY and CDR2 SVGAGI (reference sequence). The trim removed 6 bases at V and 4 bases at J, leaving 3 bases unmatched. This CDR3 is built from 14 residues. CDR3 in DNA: TGTGCCAGCAGGGGGACAGGGGTGAATCAGCCCCAGCATTTT. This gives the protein CASRGTGVNQPQHF.

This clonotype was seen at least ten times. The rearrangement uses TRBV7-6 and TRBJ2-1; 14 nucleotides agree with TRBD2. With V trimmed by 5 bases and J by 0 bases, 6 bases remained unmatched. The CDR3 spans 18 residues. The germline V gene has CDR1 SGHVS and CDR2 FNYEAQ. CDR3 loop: CASSTGLAGASSYNEQFF. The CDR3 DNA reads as TGTGCCAGCAGCACGGGACTAGCGGGGGCGAGCTCCTACAATGAGCAGTTCTTC. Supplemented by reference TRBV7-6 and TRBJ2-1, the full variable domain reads GAGVSQSPRYKVTKRGQDVALRCDPISGHVSLYWYRQALGQGPEFLTYFNYEAQQDKSGLPNDRFSAERPEGSISTLTIQRTEQRDSAMYRCASSTGLAGASSYNEQFFGPGTRLTVL.

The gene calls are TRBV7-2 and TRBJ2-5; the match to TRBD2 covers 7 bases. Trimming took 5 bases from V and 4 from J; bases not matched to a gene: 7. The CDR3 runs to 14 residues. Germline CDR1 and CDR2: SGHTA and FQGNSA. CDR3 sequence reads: CASSPGLVAETQYF. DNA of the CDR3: TGTGCCAGCAGCCCCGGACTAGTAGCAGAGACCCAGTACTTC. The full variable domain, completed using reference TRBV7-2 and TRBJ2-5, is GAGVSQSPSNKVTEKGKDVELRCDPISGHTALYWYRQSLGQGLEFLIYFQGNSAPDKSGLPSDRFSAERTGGSVSTLTIQRTQQEDSAVYLCASSPGLVAETQYFGPGTRLLVL.

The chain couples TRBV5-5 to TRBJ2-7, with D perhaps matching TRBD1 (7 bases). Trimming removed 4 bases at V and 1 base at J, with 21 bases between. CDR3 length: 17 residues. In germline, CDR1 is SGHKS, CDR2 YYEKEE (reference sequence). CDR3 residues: CASSRGTAYLNSYEQYF. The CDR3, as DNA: TGTGCCAGCAGCCGCGGGACAGCGTACCTTAATTCCTACGAGCAGTACTTC.

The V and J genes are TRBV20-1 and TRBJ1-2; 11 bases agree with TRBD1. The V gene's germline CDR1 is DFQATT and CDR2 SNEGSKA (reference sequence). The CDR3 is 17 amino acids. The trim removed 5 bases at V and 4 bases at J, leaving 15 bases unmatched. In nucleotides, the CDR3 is TGCAGTGCTTCTCCGGCGTCTGGACAGGGGGCCGCCTATGGCTACACCTTC. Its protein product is CSASPASGQGAAYGYTF.

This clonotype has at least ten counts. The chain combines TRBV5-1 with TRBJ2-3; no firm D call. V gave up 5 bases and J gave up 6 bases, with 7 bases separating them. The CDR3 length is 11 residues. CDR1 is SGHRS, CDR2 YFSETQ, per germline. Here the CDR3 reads CASSQRDTQYF. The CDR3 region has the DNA TGCGCCAGCAGTCAGCGCGATACGCAGTATTTT.

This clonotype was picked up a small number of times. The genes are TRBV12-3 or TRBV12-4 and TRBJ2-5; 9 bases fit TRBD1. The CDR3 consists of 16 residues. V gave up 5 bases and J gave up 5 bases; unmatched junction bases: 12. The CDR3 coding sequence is TGTGCCAGCAGTCCCAGGACAGGGGTCGGTAGGGAGACCCAGTACTTC. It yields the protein CASSPRTGVGRETQYF.

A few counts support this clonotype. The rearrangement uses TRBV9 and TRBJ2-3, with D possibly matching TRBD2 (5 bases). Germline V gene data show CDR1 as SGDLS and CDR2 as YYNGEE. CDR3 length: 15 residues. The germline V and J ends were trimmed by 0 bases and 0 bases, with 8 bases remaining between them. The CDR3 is CASSVAPGSTDTQYF. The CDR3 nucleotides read TGTGCCAGCAGCGTAGCACCGGGAAGCACAGATACGCAGTATTTT.

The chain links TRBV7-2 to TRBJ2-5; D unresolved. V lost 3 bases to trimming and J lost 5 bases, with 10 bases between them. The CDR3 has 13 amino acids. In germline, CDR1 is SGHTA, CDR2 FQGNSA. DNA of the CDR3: TGTGCCAGCAGCTTTGTACAGAGGGAGACCCAGTACTTC. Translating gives CASSFVQRETQYF.

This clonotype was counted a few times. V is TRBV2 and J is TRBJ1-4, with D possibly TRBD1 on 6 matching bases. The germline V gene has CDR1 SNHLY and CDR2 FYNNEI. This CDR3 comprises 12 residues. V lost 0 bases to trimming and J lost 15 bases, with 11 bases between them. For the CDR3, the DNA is TGTGCCAGCAGTGAAGCGCGGGGACAAATGTTTTTT. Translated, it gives CASSEARGQMFF. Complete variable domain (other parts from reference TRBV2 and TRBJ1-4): EPEVTQTPSHQVTQMGQEVILRCVPISNHLYFYWYRQILGQKVEFLVSFYNNEISEKSEIFDDQFSVERPDGSNFTLKIRSTKLEDSAMYFCASSEARGQMFFGSGTQLSVL.

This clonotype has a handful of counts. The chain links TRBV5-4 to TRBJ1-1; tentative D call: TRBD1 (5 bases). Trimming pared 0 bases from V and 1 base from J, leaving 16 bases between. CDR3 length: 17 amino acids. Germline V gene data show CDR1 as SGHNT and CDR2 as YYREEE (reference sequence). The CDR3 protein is CASSLGLRVQANTEAFF. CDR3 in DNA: TGTGCCAGCAGCTTGGGTCTCCGAGTACAGGCGAACACTGAAGCTTTCTTT.

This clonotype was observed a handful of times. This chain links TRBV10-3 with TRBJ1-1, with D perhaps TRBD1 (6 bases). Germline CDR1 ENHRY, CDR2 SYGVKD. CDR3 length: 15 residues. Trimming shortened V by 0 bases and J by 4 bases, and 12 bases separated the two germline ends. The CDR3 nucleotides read TGTGCCATCAGTGAGTCCGGCAGGGGCGGCACTGAAGCTTTCTTT. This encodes CAISESGRGGTEAFF.

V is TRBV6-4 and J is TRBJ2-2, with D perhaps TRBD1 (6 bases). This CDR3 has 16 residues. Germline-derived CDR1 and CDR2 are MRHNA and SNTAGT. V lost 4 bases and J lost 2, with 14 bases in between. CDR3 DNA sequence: TGTGCCAGCAGTGCAACAGGGCCCCTAAACACCGGGGAGCTGTTTTTT. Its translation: CASSATGPLNTGELFF.

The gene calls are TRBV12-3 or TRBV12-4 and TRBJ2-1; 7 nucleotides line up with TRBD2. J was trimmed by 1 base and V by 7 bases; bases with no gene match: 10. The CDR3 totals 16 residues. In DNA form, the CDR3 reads TGTGCCAGCATTCCGCGGGAGTCAGGGTCCTACAATGAGCAGTTCTTC. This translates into CASIPRESGSYNEQFF.

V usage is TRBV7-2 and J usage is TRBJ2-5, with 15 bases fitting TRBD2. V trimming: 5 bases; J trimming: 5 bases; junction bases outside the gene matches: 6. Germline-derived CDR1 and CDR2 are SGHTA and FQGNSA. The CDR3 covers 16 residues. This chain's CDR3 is CASSLGTSGGWETQYF. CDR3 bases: TGTGCCAGCAGCCTCGGGACTAGCGGGGGGTGGGAGACCCAGTACTTC.

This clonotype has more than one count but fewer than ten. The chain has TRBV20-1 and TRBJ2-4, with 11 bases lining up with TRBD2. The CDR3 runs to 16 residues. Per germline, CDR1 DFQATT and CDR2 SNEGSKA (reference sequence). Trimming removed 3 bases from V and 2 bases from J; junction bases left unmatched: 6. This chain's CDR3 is CSARILAGGPKNIQYF. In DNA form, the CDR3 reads TGCAGTGCTAGGATCCTAGCGGGAGGTCCCAAAAACATTCAGTACTTC.

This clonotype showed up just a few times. CDR3 in amino acids: CASSLVPGGPSTDTQYF. CDR3 nucleotide sequence: TGTGCCAGCAGCTTAGTCCCAGGAGGACCAAGCACAGATACGCAGTATTTT. The chain is built from TRBV11-2 and TRBJ2-3; a possible D gene is TRBD2 (5 bases). The CDR3 is 17 residues long. Germline V CDR1 and CDR2: SGHAT, FQNNGV. V gave up 1 base and J gave up 0 bases, with 14 bases separating them.

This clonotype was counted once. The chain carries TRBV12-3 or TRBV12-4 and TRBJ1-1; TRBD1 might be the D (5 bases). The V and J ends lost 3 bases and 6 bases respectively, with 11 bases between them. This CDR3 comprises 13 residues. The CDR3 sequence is CASSLRGLAEAFF. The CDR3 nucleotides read TGTGCCAGCAGTTTGAGGGGATTGGCTGAAGCTTTCTTT.

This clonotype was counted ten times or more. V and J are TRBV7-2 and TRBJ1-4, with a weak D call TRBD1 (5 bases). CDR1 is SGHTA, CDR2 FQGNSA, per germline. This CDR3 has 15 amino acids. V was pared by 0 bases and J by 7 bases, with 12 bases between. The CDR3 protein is CASSLAPGESEKLFF. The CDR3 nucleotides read TGTGCCAGCAGCTTAGCCCCGGGGGAATCTGAAAAACTGTTTTTT.

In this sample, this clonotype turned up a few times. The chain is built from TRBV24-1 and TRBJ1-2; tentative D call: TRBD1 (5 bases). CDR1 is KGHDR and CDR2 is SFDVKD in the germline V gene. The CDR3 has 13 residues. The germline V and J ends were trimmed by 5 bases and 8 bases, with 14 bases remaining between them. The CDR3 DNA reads TGTGCCACCAGTGCCATGCGGGGGGACGGCTACACCTTC. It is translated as CATSAMRGDGYTF.

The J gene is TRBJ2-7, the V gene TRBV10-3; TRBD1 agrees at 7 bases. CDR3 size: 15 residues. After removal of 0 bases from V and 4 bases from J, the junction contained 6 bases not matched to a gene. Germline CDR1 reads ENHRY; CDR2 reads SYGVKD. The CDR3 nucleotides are TGTGCCATCAGTGAGTCAACCCCGACAGGGTACGAGCAGTACTTC. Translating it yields CAISESTPTGYEQYF.

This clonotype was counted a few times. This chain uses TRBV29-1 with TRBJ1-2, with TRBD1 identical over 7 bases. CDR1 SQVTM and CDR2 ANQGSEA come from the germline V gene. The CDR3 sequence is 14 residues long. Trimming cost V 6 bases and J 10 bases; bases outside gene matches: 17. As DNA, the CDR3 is TGCAGCGTAGAAAATATCGGGACAGCTAGACACTACACCTTC. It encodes CSVENIGTARHYTF.

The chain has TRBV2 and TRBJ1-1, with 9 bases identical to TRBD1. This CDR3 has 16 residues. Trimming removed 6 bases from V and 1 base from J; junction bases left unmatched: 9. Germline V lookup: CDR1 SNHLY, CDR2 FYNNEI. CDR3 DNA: TGTGCCAGCAGGCCGGGACAGGGCAATAAGAACACTGAAGCTTTCTTT. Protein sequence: CASRPGQGNKNTEAFF.

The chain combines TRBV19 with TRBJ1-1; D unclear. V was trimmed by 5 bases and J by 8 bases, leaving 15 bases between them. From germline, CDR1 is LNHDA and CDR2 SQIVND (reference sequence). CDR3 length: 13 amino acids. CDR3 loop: CASSSINREEAFF. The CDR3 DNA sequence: TGTGCCAGTAGTTCGATTAACCGGGAGGAAGCTTTCTTT.

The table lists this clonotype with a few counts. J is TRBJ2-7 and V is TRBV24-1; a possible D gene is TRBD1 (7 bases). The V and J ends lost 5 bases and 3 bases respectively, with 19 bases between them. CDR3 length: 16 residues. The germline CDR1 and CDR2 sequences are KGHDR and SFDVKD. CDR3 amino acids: CATSVPRGTAFYEQYF. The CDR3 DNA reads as TGTGCCACCAGTGTGCCCCGGGGGACAGCCTTCTACGAGCAGTACTTC.

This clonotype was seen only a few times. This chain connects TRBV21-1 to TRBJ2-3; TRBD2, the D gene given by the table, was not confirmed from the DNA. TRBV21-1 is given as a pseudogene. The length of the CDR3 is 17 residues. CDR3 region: CASSLPRNRKETDTQYF. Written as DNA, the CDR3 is TGTGCCAGCAGCCTCCCTCGTAACCGGAAGGAAACAGATACGCAGTATTTT.

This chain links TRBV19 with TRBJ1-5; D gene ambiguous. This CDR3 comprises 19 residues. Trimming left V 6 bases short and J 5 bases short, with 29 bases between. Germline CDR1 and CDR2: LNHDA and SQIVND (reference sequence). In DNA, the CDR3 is TGTGCCAGTAGGGCAACCCAGGCATCGAACTCCATCACCTATCAGCCCCAGCATTTT. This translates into CASRATQASNSITYQPQHF. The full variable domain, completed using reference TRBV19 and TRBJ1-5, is DGGITQSPKYLFRKEGQNVTLSCEQNLNHDAMYWYRQDPGQGLRLIYYSQIVNDFQKGDIAEGYSVSREKKESFPLTVTSAQKNPTAFYLCASRATQASNSITYQPQHFGDGTRLSIL.

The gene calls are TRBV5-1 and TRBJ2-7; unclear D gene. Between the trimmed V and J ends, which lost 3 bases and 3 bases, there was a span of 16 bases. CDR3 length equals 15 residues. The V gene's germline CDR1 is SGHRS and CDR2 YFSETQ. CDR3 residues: CASSSSDLGRYEQYF. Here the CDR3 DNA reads TGCGCCAGCAGCTCCTCGGACCTCGGCCGCTACGAGCAGTACTTC.

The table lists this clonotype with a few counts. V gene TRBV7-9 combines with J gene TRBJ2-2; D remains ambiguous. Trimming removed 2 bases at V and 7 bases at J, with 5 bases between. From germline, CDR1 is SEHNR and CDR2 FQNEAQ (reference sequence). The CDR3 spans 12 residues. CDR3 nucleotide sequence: TGTGCCAGCAGCTTAATTATCGGGGAGCTGTTTTTT. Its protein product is CASSLIIGELFF.